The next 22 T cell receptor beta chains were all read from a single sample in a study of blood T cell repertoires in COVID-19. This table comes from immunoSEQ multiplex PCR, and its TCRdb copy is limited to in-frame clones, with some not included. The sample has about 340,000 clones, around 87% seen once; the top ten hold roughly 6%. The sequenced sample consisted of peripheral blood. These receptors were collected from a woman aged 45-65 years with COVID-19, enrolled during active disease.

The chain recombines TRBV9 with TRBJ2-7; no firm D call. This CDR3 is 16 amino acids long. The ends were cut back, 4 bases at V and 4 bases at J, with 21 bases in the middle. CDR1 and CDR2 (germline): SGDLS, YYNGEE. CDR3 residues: CASSPLDNHLIYEQYF. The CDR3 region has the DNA TGTGCCAGCAGCCCGCTCGACAATCATCTCATATACGAGCAGTACTTC.

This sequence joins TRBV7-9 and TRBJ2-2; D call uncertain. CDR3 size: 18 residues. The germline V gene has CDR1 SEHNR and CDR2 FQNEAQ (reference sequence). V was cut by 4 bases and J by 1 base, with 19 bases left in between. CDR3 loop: CASSSQRPQFKNTGELFF. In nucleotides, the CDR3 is TGTGCCAGCAGCTCCCAGCGACCCCAGTTTAAGAACACCGGGGAGCTGTTTTTT.

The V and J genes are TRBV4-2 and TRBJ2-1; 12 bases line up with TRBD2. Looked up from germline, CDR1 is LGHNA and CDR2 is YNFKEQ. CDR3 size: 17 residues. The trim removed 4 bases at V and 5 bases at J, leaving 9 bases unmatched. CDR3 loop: CASSLRLAGAADNEQFF. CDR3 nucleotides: TGTGCCAGCAGCCTCCGACTAGCGGGAGCGGCGGACAATGAGCAGTTCTTC.

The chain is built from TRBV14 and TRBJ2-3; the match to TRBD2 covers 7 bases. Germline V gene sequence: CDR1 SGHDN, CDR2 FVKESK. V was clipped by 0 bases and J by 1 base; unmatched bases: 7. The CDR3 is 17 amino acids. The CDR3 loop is CASSQDSGQIRTDTQYF. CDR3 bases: TGTGCCAGCAGCCAAGATAGCGGGCAGATCCGCACAGATACGCAGTATTTT.

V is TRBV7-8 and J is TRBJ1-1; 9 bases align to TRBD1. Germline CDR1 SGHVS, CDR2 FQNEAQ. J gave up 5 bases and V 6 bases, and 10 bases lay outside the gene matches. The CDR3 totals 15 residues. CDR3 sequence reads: CASSRAGTGLTEAFF. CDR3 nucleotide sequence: TGTGCCAGCAGTAGAGCCGGGACAGGGCTAACTGAAGCTTTCTTT.

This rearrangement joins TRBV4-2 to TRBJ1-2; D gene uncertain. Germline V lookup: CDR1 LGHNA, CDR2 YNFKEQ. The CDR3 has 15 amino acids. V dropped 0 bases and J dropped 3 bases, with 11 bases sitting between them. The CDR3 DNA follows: TGTGCCAGCAGCCAAGAGAGGACGGACTACTATGGCTACACCTTC. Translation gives CASSQERTDYYGYTF.

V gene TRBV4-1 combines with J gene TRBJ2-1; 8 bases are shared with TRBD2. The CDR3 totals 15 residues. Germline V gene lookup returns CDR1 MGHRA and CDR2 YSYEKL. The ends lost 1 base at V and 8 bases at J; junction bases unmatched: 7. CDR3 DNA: TGCGCCAGCAGCCAAGGCGTTAGCGGGGTCCATGAGCAGTTCTTC. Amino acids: CASSQGVSGVHEQFF.

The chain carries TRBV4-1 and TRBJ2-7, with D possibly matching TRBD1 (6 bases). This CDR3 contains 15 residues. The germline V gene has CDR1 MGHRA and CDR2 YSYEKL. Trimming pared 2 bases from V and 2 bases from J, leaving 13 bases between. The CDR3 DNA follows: TGCGCCAGCAGCCAAAGAGACAGGCCACCCTACGAGCAGTACTTC. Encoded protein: CASSQRDRPPYEQYF.

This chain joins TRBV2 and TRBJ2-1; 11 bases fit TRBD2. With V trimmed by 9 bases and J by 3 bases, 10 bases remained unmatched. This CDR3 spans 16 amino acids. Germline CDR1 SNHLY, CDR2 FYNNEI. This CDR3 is CASISGRAKYYNEQFF. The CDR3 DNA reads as TGTGCCAGTATTAGCGGGAGGGCGAAGTACTACAATGAGCAGTTCTTC.

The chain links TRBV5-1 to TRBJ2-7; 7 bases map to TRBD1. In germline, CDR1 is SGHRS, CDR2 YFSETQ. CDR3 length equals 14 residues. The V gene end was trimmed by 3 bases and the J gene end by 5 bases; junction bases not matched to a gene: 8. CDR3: CASSSRQGPHEQYF. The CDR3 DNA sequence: TGCGCCAGCAGCTCACGACAGGGTCCCCACGAGCAGTACTTC.

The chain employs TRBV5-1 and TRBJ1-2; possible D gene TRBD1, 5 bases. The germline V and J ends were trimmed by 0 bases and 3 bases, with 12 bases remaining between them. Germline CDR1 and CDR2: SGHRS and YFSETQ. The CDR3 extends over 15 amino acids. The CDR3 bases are TGCGCCAGCAGCTTGGCCGGGGGAACGGACTATGGCTACACCTTC. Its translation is CASSLAGGTDYGYTF. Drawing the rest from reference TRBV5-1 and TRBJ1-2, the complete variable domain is KAGVTQTPRYLIKTRGQQVTLSCSPISGHRSVSWYQQTPGQGLQFLFEYFSETQRNKGNFPGRFSGRQFSNSRSEMNVSTLELGDSALYLCASSLAGGTDYGYTFGSGTRLTVV.

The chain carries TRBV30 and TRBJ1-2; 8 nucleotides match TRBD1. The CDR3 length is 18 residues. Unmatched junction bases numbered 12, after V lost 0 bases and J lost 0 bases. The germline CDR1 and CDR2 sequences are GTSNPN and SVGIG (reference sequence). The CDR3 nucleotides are TGTGCCTGGAGTGTACTGTCCAGGGGGCGACCTACTAACTATGGCTACACCTTC. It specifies CAWSVLSRGRPTNYGYTF.

CDR3 bases: TGCGCCAGCAGCCGGACTAGCGGGAGTACGGAGACCCAGTACTTC. Residues: CASSRTSGSTETQYF. The genes are TRBV5-1 and TRBJ2-5; 13 bases fit TRBD2. The CDR3 extends over 15 amino acids. CDR1 and CDR2 (germline): SGHRS, YFSETQ. Germline trimming cut 4 bases from V and 5 bases from J; bases unmatched to any gene: 5.

The CDR3 coding sequence is TGTGCCAGCAGGATTTCGACTCTAGCGGGACACTACAATGAGCAGTTCTTC. The encoded protein is CASRISTLAGHYNEQFF. The chain combines TRBV3-1 (or the pseudogene TRBV3-2) with TRBJ2-1; 9 bases line up with TRBD2. The length of the CDR3 is 17 residues. Germline trimming cut 6 bases from V and 3 bases from J; bases unmatched to any gene: 12. The germline V gene encodes CDR1 LGHDT and CDR2 YNNKEL (reference sequence).

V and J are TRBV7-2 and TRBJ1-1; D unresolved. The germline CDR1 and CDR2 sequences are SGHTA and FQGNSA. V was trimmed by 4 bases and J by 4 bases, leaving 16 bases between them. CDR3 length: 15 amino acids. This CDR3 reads CASSSYSLGSTEAFF. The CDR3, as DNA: TGTGCCAGCAGCTCCTACTCCCTGGGCAGCACTGAAGCTTTCTTT.

The CDR3 nucleotides are TGTGCCAGTAGTATACGGGTTTTCAATCAGCCCCAGCATTTT. This gives the protein CASSIRVFNQPQHF. The chain recombines TRBV19 with TRBJ1-5; D gene ambiguous. V was trimmed by 2 bases and J by 3 bases, leaving 8 bases between them. CDR1 is LNHDA and CDR2 is SQIVND in the germline V gene (reference sequence). CDR3 size: 14 residues.

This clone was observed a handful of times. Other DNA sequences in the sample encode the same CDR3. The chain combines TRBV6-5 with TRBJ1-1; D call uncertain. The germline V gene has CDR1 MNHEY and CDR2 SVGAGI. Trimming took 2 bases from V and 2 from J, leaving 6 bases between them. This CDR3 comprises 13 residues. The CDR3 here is CASSYEVNTEAFF. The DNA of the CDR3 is TGTGCCAGCAGTTACGAGGTTAACACTGAAGCTTTCTTT.

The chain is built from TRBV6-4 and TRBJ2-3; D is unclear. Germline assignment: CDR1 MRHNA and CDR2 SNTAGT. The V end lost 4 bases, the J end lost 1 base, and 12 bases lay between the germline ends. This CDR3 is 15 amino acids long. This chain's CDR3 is CASSVESARTDTQYF. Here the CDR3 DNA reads TGTGCCAGCAGTGTGGAGTCAGCACGCACAGATACGCAGTATTTT.

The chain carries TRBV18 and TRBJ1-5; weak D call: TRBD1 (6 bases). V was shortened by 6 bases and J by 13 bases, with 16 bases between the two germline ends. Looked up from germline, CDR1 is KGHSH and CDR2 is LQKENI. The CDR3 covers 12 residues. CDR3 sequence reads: CASSATGLRQHF. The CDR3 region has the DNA TGTGCCAGCTCCGCCACAGGGTTAAGGCAGCATTTT.

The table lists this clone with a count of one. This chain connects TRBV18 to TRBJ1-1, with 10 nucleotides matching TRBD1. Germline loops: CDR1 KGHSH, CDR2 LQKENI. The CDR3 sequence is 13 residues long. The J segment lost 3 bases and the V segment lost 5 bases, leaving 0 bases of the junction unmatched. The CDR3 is CASSGQGDTEAFF. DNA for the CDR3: TGTGCCAGCTCAGGACAGGGGGACACTGAAGCTTTCTTT.

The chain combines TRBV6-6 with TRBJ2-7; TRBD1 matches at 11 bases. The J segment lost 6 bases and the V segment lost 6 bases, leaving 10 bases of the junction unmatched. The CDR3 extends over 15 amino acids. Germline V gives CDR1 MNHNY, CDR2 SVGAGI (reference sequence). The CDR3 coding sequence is TGTGCCAGCAGCCAAAGGGGACAGGGGGAGGTCGAGCAGTACTTC. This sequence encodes CASSQRGQGEVEQYF.

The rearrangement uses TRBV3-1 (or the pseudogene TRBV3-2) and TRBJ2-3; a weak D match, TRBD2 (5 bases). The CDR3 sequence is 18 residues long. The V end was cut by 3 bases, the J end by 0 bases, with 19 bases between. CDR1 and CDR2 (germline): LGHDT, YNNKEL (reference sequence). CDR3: CASSHKFQRRESTDTQYF. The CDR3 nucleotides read TGTGCCAGCAGCCACAAGTTTCAGCGAAGGGAGAGCACAGATACGCAGTATTTT.